Below, 20 T cell receptor beta chains from the same sample are listed, as sequenced in a study of shared clonotypes between healthy human individuals. Assay used: immunoSEQ multiplex PCR; TCRdb lists only in-frame clones, some missing. The sample carries 2,500,000 or so clones, approximately 93% recorded once. The sequenced sample consisted of naive CD4+ T cells from PBMCs. Indicated subset: CD45RA+ positively selected. The receptors here all came from a man aged 18-30 years in good health. Some clones in this sample may be carry-over from other donors' samples.

V is TRBV5-1 and J is TRBJ2-3; D unresolved. CDR1 is SGHRS and CDR2 is YFSETQ in the germline V gene. This CDR3 spans 17 amino acids. V was pared by 2 bases and J by 0 bases, with 16 bases between. For the CDR3, the DNA is TGCGCCAGCAGCTTCTCCCCCGGTGGCTCTAGCACAGATACGCAGTATTTT. As protein: CASSFSPGGSSTDTQYF.

The chain recombines TRBV7-9 with TRBJ2-3; D is ambiguous. The length of the CDR3 is 15 residues. Germline CDR1 SEHNR, CDR2 FQNEAQ (reference sequence). V lost 5 bases and J 1 base, leaving 13 bases between the germline ends. The CDR3 DNA reads as TGTGCCAGCAGCCCAGTTCCAACTCGCACAGATACGCAGTATTTT. Protein sequence: CASSPVPTRTDTQYF.

CDR3 DNA sequence: TGTGCCAGCAGCTCCCGGACAGGGGGCGCGGAAGAGCAGTACTTC. Its protein is CASSSRTGGAEEQYF. V usage is TRBV7-8 and J usage is TRBJ2-7; 11 nucleotides align to TRBD1. This CDR3 has 15 amino acids. V lost 4 bases and J lost 7; bases outside the gene matches: 9. Per the germline V gene, CDR1 is SGHVS and CDR2 is FQNEAQ.

The gene calls are TRBV6-5 and TRBJ2-7; D perhaps matches TRBD2 (6 bases). The germline V gene has CDR1 MNHEY and CDR2 SVGAGI. The CDR3 covers 15 residues. Trimming shortened V by 5 bases and J by 6 bases, and 20 bases separated the two germline ends. The CDR3 region is CASSPRGTDLREQYF. CDR3 in DNA: TGTGCCAGCAGTCCCCGGGGGACGGACTTGCGCGAGCAGTACTTC.

A word on this clone: Within the sample, other DNA sequences also encode this same CDR3. The V call is TRBV5-4, the J call TRBJ2-3; no firm D call. CDR1 is SGHNT, CDR2 YYREEE, per germline (reference sequence). The V gene lost 3 bases and the J gene lost 2 bases, with 7 bases spanning the gap. This CDR3 comprises 13 residues. CDR3 in amino acids: CASSSTTTDTQYF. The CDR3 nucleotides are TGTGCCAGCAGCTCCACGACCACAGATACGCAGTATTTT.

The table lists this clone with a few counts. The V gene is TRBV30, the J gene TRBJ1-5; 8 bases are a match to TRBD1. Germline CDR1 reads GTSNPN; CDR2 reads SVGIG (reference sequence). With V trimmed by 1 base and J by 6 bases, 5 bases remained unmatched. The CDR3 is made up of 14 amino acids. The DNA of the CDR3 is TGTGCCTGGAGTGACGACAGGGGTGGTCAGCCCCAGCATTTT. This translates into CAWSDDRGGQPQHF.

About this clone: The same CDR3 arises from other DNA sequences in this sample as well. This chain connects TRBV18 to TRBJ2-7; D is perhaps TRBD1 (6 bases). The CDR3 has 14 amino acids. V was trimmed by 2 bases and J by 4 bases, leaving 12 bases between them. The germline gives CDR1 KGHSH, CDR2 LQKENI. CDR3 DNA: TGTGCCAGCTCACCAGAGACAGGACGGTACGAGCAGTACTTC. Protein product: CASSPETGRYEQYF.

As concerns this clone: The same CDR3 is also encoded by other DNA sequences in this sample. The chain uses TRBV25-1 and TRBJ2-5, with a tentative D call TRBD2 (6 bases). Per the germline V gene, CDR1 is MGHDK and CDR2 is SYGVNS. This CDR3 has 13 amino acids. The V and J ends lost 5 bases and 2 bases respectively, with 9 bases between them. This CDR3 is CASSRGSQETQYF. Written as DNA, the CDR3 is TGTGCCAGCAGTCGGGGGTCACAAGAGACCCAGTACTTC.

In its sample, this clone was seen once. The gene calls are TRBV25-1 and TRBJ1-2; tentatively, D is TRBD1 (6 bases). CDR1 and CDR2 (germline): MGHDK, SYGVNS. Trimming left V 5 bases short and J 8 bases short, with 12 bases between. This CDR3 comprises 12 residues. CDR3 residues: CASSPQGQGYTF. For the CDR3, the DNA is TGTGCCAGCAGTCCCCAGGGGCAGGGCTACACCTTC.

The genes are TRBV7-2 and TRBJ2-5; weak D call: TRBD2 (5 bases). Germline CDR1 reads SGHTA; CDR2 reads FQGNSA. V lost 5 bases to trimming and J lost 7 bases, with 8 bases between them. The CDR3 totals 11 residues. The CDR3 spells CASSTEGTQYF. CDR3 DNA sequence: TGTGCCAGCAGCACTGAGGGGACCCAGTACTTC.

This sequence joins TRBV19 and TRBJ1-5; TRBD1 agrees at 8 bases. This CDR3 region has 13 residues. V shed 7 bases and J 5 bases; nucleotides not matched to a gene: 4. The germline V gene has CDR1 LNHDA and CDR2 SQIVND (reference sequence). The CDR3 DNA follows: TGTGCCAGTACCGGACAGGGCTATCAGCCCCAGCATTTT. As protein: CASTGQGYQPQHF.

This clone was counted a single time. The chain is built from TRBV2 and TRBJ2-1; no reliable D call. The CDR3 sequence is 13 residues long. Germline CDR1 SNHLY, CDR2 FYNNEI. The V gene lost 5 bases and the J gene lost 9 bases, with 14 bases spanning the gap. CDR3 region: CASSTSPTGEQFF. The CDR3 DNA is TGTGCCAGCAGTACAAGCCCGACTGGTGAGCAGTTCTTC.

The V gene is TRBV5-1, the J gene TRBJ2-5; 9 bases agree with TRBD2. J was trimmed by 4 bases and V by 0 bases; bases with no gene match: 7. CDR3 size: 16 residues. The germline gives CDR1 SGHRS, CDR2 YFSETQ. Written as DNA, the CDR3 is TGCGCCAGCAGCTTGGTAATAGCGGGGGAGGGAGAGACCCAGTACTTC. Translated: CASSLVIAGEGETQYF.

The chain joins TRBV25-1 to TRBJ1-1; 10 positions match TRBD1. Germline values: CDR1 MGHDK, CDR2 SYGVNS. With V trimmed by 5 bases and J by 8 bases, 8 bases remained unmatched. The CDR3 sequence is 14 residues long. The DNA of the CDR3 is TGTGCCAGCAGTAGACTCGGGACAGGGGAGGAAGCTTTCTTT. Translation gives CASSRLGTGEEAFF.

The gene calls are TRBV29-1 and TRBJ2-3, with D maybe TRBD1 (6 bases). The length of the CDR3 is 15 residues. Trimming pared 8 bases from V and 2 bases from J, leaving 20 bases between. CDR1 and CDR2 from the germline V gene are SQVTM and ANQGSEA. The CDR3 reads CSSSFGQGPTDTQYF. In DNA, the CDR3 is TGCAGCTCCTCTTTCGGGCAGGGGCCCACAGATACGCAGTATTTT.

V and J are TRBV4-1 and TRBJ2-1, with D hard to call. CDR3 length: 15 amino acids. Germline V lookup: CDR1 MGHRA, CDR2 YSYEKL. The V end was cut by 1 base, the J end by 8 bases, with 15 bases between. The CDR3 here is CASSQVRPPADEQFF. The CDR3 region has the DNA TGCGCCAGCAGCCAAGTGAGACCCCCAGCTGATGAGCAGTTCTTC.

V and J are TRBV7-9 and TRBJ2-7; 9 nucleotides agree with TRBD1. The CDR3 covers 16 residues. The germline V gene has CDR1 SEHNR and CDR2 FQNEAQ (reference sequence). The V and J ends lost 5 bases and 6 bases, in that order; junction bases with no gene match: 14. The DNA of the CDR3 is TGTGCCAGCAGCCTCCTACCGGGGACAGGGAGCAGCGAGCAGTACTTC. Its translation is CASSLLPGTGSSEQYF.

A single count supports this clone. The chain employs TRBV28 and TRBJ2-6; 8 nucleotides align to TRBD1. The CDR3 is 17 amino acids. Trimming at V came to 6 bases and at J to 2 bases, leaving 9 bases not matched to a gene. Germline V gene sequence: CDR1 MDHEN, CDR2 SYDVKM. This CDR3 reads CASRYTGGLAGANVLTF. CDR3 in DNA: TGTGCCAGCAGGTATACAGGGGGACTGGCTGGGGCCAACGTCCTGACTTTC.

The chain joins TRBV7-8 to TRBJ2-7; TRBD1 matches at 8 bases. The CDR3 spans 16 residues. Germline CDR1 SGHVS, CDR2 FQNEAQ. Trimming removed 5 bases from V and 3 bases from J; junction bases left unmatched: 12. CDR3 amino acids: CASSPNQGAVHYEQYF. In nucleotides, the CDR3 is TGTGCCAGCAGCCCTAATCAGGGGGCCGTCCACTACGAGCAGTACTTC.

Comments on this clone: Other nucleotide sequences from this sample produce the same CDR3. This chain's CDR3 is CASSLGVNQPQHF. CDR3 nucleotide sequence: TGTGCCAGCAGCTTAGGTGTGAATCAGCCCCAGCATTTT. The chain has TRBV7-2 and TRBJ1-5; D gene uncertain. In germline, CDR1 is SGHTA, CDR2 FQGNSA. Trimming removed 1 base from V and 4 bases from J, with 5 bases in between. The CDR3 length is 13 residues.